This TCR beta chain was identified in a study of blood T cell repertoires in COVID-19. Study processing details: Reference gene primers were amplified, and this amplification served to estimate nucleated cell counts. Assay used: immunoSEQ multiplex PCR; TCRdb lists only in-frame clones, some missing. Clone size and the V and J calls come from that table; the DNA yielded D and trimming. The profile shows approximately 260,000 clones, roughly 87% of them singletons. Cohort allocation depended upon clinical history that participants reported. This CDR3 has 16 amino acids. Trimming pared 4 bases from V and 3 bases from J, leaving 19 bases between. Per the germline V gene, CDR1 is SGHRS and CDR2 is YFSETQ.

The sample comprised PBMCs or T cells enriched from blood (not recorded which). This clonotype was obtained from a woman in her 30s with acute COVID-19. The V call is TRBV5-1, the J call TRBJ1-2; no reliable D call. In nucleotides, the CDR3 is TGCGCCAGCAGCGGAGGGATACCAGGTCTGGACTATGGCTACACCTTC. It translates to CASSGGIPGLDYGYTF.